A selection of T cell receptor beta chains follows, all from one sample in a study of blood T cells in healthy people across ages. TCRdb re-derived calls from the 5' RACE reads in MiXCR, one entry per CDR3 protein. Among roughly 1.4 million distinct CDR3 sequences listed, approximately 59% were seen once. The sequencing sample was made of blood. All receptors derive from a man aged 18 to 30 in good health. Each CDR3 is given with its conserved first and last residue. D genes are given only for firm matches. Rows give clone size only sometimes, using once, few, many, or a class for an expanded clone.

v_call: TRBV20-1; j_call: TRBJ2-7; clone_size: -; d_call: TRBD2; cdr3_aa: CSARRAGGPNTEQYF; cdr3_nt: TGCAGTGCTAGGCGTGCGGGGGGACCCAATACCGAGCAGTACTTC
v_call: TRBV7-2; j_call: TRBJ2-4; clone_size: few; d_call: TRBD1; cdr3_aa: CASSRTGGTINIQYF; cdr3_nt: TGTGCCAGCAGCCGGACAGGGGGCACGATTAACATTCAGTACTTC
v_call: TRBV28; j_call: TRBJ2-1; clone_size: few; d_call: TRBD2; cdr3_aa: CASILMGEGEQFF; cdr3_nt: TGTGCCAGCATCTTGATGGGGGAGGGTGAGCAGTTCTTC
v_call: TRBV20-1; j_call: TRBJ2-7; clone_size: -; d_call: TRBD2; cdr3_aa: CSASRVGTSGSYEQYF; cdr3_nt: TGCAGTGCTAGCCGAGTTGGGACTAGCGGATCCTACGAGCAGTACTTC
v_call: TRBV12-3/TRBV12-4; j_call: TRBJ2-7; clone_size: -; d_call: TRBD1; cdr3_aa: CASSRNPGQGSYEQYF; cdr3_nt: TGTGCCAGCAGTCGCAACCCGGGACAGGGGTCCTACGAGCAGTACTTC
v_call: TRBV4-1; j_call: TRBJ1-6; clone_size: -; d_call: -; cdr3_aa: CASSQGAEEGSPLHF; cdr3_nt: TGCGCCAGCAGCCAAGGGGCCGAAGAGGGTTCACCCCTCCACTTT
v_call: TRBV7-9; j_call: TRBJ2-7; clone_size: -; d_call: TRBD2; cdr3_aa: CASSGVAGSYEQYF; cdr3_nt: TGTGCCAGCAGCGGTGTAGCGGGCTCCTACGAGCAGTACTTC
v_call: TRBV14; j_call: TRBJ2-3; clone_size: -; d_call: TRBD1; cdr3_aa: CASSQDRDRITDTQYF; cdr3_nt: TGTGCCAGCAGCCAAGACCGGGACAGGATCACAGATACGCAGTATTTT
v_call: TRBV10-2; j_call: TRBJ1-4; clone_size: -; d_call: TRBD1; cdr3_aa: CASSDPRRGQGNEKLFF; cdr3_nt: TGCGCCAGCAGTGATCCCCGCAGGGGGCAGGGGAATGAAAAACTGTTTTTT
v_call: TRBV6-5; j_call: TRBJ2-3; clone_size: -; d_call: TRBD1; cdr3_aa: CASSYSSRTGNTDTQYF; cdr3_nt: TGTGCCAGCAGTTACTCTTCGCGGACAGGGAATACAGATACGCAGTATTTT